This entry concerns a single T cell receptor beta chain. Its antigen is still unknown. Germline is not matched at one junction end, which may reflect a read error. Per germline, CDR1 MNHNY and CDR2 SVGAGI (reference sequence). The CDR3 runs to 14 residues. The sample belongs to a study of molecular identifiers for immune sequencing clone quantification. Study conclusions and caveats: It was shown that clones above 20 RNA copies held over 99% of effector molecules, but under 1% in naive cells.

Making the bulk TCR libraries relied on previously described methods and listed TCR primers. TCRdb re-analysed the PCR reads in MiXCR, keeping a single row per CDR3 protein. The sample holds roughly 50,000 distinct CDR3 sequences; about 25% are singletons and the top ten take approximately 1.9%. The naive CD8 libraries originated from between roughly 18,000 and 1,000,000 sorted cells and drew on 10%, 30% or 50% RNA. As CD8+CD4-CCR7+CD45RA+ cells, naive CD8 T cells were sorted. The receptor comes from a human donor in good health. Some libraries in this study had Jurkat cell RNA spiked in. The V and J genes are TRBV6-6 and TRBJ1-5; D is perhaps TRBD1 (5 bases). Material: naive CD8+ T cells from blood, with Jurkat cell RNA spiked in. Subset of the sample: FACS-sorted CD8+CD4-CCR7+CD45RA+ naive T cells. This CDR3 reads CASRDGGSNQPRHF. CDR3 bases: TGTGCCAGCAGAGACGGGGGTAGCAATCAGCCCCGGCATTTT.